This is a list of T cell receptor beta chains from one sample in a study of shared clonotypes between healthy human individuals. Method: immunoSEQ multiplex PCR; TCRdb's copy keeps in-frame clones and lacks some. The sample carries about 1,900,000 clones, 85% to 95% recorded once. The specimen sequenced was naive CD8+ T cells sorted from blood. The source of these receptors is a man younger than 30 in good health. Both conserved end residues are part of each CDR3. The size of a clone is reported for some rows only, either as once, few or many, or as a class for expanded clones.

V,size,length,CDR3
TRBV12-2,.,14,CASRLVGQGETQYF
TRBV5-8,.,16,CASSLGERRSNTEAFF
TRBV9,.,15,CASSVEGDRTDTQYF
TRBV6-5,.,15,CAVTPAASGNNEQFF
TRBV5-6,.,11,CASSHYTEAFF
TRBV11-3,.,15,CASSLGVEGPNEQFF
TRBV28,.,16,CASSVTGVVATGELFF
TRBV27,.,14,CASSLSALADEQFF
TRBV6-5,.,12,CASRNGNTEAFF
TRBV5-4,.,12,CAREDDTGELFF
TRBV7-9,.,18,CASSLEGGQGLIRPGYTF
TRBV5-8,.,15,CASSLGLAGEETQYF
TRBV4-1,.,16,CASSLRGGAWGNEQFF
TRBV6-5,.,16,CASSYSWTGENYEQFF
TRBV7-9,.,13,CASSLAGENEQYF
TRBV9,.,14,CASSSDREADTQYF
TRBV10-1,.,16,CASSGDSSSGANVLTF
TRBV7-9,.,14,CASSGLAGDYEQYF
TRBV30,.,14,CAWSVSYGNTEAFF
TRBV5-6,.,15,CASSPERERDYGYTF
TRBV14,few,14,CASSQGTGISPLHF
TRBV2,.,17,CASSEWGTDYSNQPQHF
TRBV5-4,.,13,CASSFLSTDTQYF
TRBV6-6,.,13,CASSTGQNTEAFF
TRBV6-1,.,15,CATDSIPLENSPLHF
TRBV7-9,.,15,CASSLGTGVTDTQYF
TRBV30,.,12,CAWGDSQYEQYF
TRBV7-6,.,17,CASSLTITGQSNEKLFF
TRBV6-5,.,16,CASSSQAGGLNTEAFF
TRBV4-1,.,15,CASSQGPGTGNTIYF
TRBV6-6,.,14,CASSPSRGSYEQYF
TRBV11-2,.,17,CASSLVLLAQGSGEQYF
TRBV6-5,.,12,CASSYGQETQYF
TRBV5-6,.,14,CASSLAGRTYEQYF
TRBV6-5,once,16,CASSYVGVTNTGELFF
TRBV7-9,.,12,CASSLASLLQFF
TRBV6-5,.,13,CASRTGGSYEQYF
TRBV5-8,once,15,CASSLWGGQSETQYF
TRBV4-3,once,14,CASAGGVNTGELFF
TRBV5-8,.,13,CASSLDRSAGYTF
TRBV7-9,.,12,CASSLGENEQYF
TRBV27,.,15,CASSRTGAGANVLTF
TRBV2,.,16,CASSEAVSGSADEQFF
TRBV19,.,15,CASSIGLLGPYEQYF
TRBV10-1,.,13,CASSATESETQYF
TRBV7-9,.,13,CASSLVVGEAQYF
TRBV19,.,13,CASIRSGQHGYTF
TRBV18,.,21,CASSPLAHWDGGTSGHYEQYF
TRBV10-3,.,17,CAISEKEGPYSNQPQHF